What follows are 25 T cell receptor beta chains derived from one specimen sequenced in a study of blood T cell repertoires in COVID-19. TCRdb's copy holds only in-frame clones and misses some; the assay was immunoSEQ multiplex PCR. The data hold about 33,000 clones, with 84% observed a single time. Sequenced: peripheral blood. The source of these receptors is a human donor in a cohort sampled during active COVID-19.

The CDR3: CASSIPTTLGYTF. The CDR3, as DNA: TGTGCCAGTAGTATACCGACGACACTCGGCTACACCTTC. V and J are TRBV19 and TRBJ1-2; D gene ambiguous. Germline V CDR1 and CDR2: LNHDA, SQIVND (reference sequence). Trimming took off 2 bases at V and 8 bases at J, with 12 bases between the two ends. The CDR3 runs 13 residues.

The rearrangement links TRBV5-6 to TRBJ1-6; D unclear. CDR1 and CDR2 (germline): SGHDT, YYEEEE. Trimming pared 4 bases from V and 10 bases from J, leaving 12 bases between. The CDR3 has 13 residues. For the CDR3, the DNA is TGTGCCAGCAGCGGTGCCTGGCAGTCACCCCTCCACTTT. It is translated as CASSGAWQSPLHF.

This sequence joins TRBV28 and TRBJ2-7, with 12 bases matching TRBD2. From germline, CDR1 is MDHEN and CDR2 SYDVKM. CDR3 length equals 15 residues. V shed 6 bases and J 2 bases; nucleotides not matched to a gene: 5. The CDR3 coding sequence is TGTGCCAGCAGACTTCCTAGCGGGGGGGCCTACGAGCAGTACTTC. It translates to CASRLPSGGAYEQYF.

The rearrangement uses TRBV5-1 and TRBJ1-4, with TRBD1 matching 10 bases. J was trimmed by 8 bases and V by 5 bases; bases with no gene match: 9. From germline, CDR1 is SGHRS and CDR2 YFSETQ. The CDR3 contains 15 residues. The DNA for the CDR3 is TGCGCCAGCAGTCAGGGAGGGGACAGGGGAGAAAAACTGTTTTTT. As protein: CASSQGGDRGEKLFF.

The chain has TRBV2 and TRBJ1-5; D gene unclear. Germline CDR1 reads SNHLY; CDR2 reads FYNNEI. This CDR3 comprises 15 residues. The V gene lost 4 bases and the J gene lost 5 bases, with 15 bases spanning the gap. This CDR3 is CASSGATEEDQPQHF. The CDR3 DNA sequence: TGTGCCAGCAGTGGGGCCACGGAGGAGGATCAGCCCCAGCATTTT.

The chain has TRBV11-2 and TRBJ2-3; TRBD2 might be the D (5 bases). Deletions cut 5 bases from V and 9 bases from J, with 12 bases between. CDR3 length: 12 residues. CDR1 and CDR2 from the germline V gene are SGHAT and FQNNGV. The CDR3 coding sequence is TGTGCCAGCAGCGAGGGCGTCGCCACGCAGTATTTT. As protein: CASSEGVATQYF.

V usage is TRBV27 and J usage is TRBJ2-7; possibly TRBD1 for D (6 bases). V lost 1 base and J lost 12, with 19 bases in between. CDR3 length equals 14 residues. Per the germline V gene, CDR1 is MNHEY and CDR2 is SMNVEV (reference sequence). The DNA of the CDR3 is TGTGCCAGCAGTTTATATGGTGGACAGCAAAATCTGTACTTC. This encodes CASSLYGGQQNLYF.

The chain uses TRBV27 and TRBJ1-5; D not certain. This CDR3 has 15 residues. Looked up from germline, CDR1 is MNHEY and CDR2 is SMNVEV (reference sequence). The germline V and J ends were trimmed by 2 bases and 0 bases, with 8 bases remaining between them. The CDR3: CASSLEFYSNQPQHF. The CDR3 coding sequence is TGTGCCAGCAGTTTAGAGTTTTATAGCAATCAGCCCCAGCATTTT.

The rearrangement uses TRBV28 and TRBJ2-7, with 7 bases identical to TRBD1. This CDR3 has 13 residues. Germline CDR1 is MDHEN and CDR2 is SYDVKM. V shed 7 bases and J 3 bases; nucleotides not matched to a gene: 6. DNA for the CDR3: TGTGCCAGCAATGGACAGGAGAACTACGAGCAGTACTTC. The encoded protein is CASNGQENYEQYF.

The chain is built from TRBV5-1 and TRBJ2-1; 13 bases align to TRBD2. Unmatched junction bases numbered 5, after V lost 3 bases and J lost 8 bases. The CDR3 is 15 amino acids. Germline loops: CDR1 SGHRS, CDR2 YFSETQ. DNA of the CDR3: TGCGCCAGCAGCTCTACTAGCGGGGGGGCCCATGAGCAGTTCTTC. Translation gives CASSSTSGGAHEQFF.

The V call is TRBV10-3, the J call TRBJ2-7; TRBD1 aligns across 7 bases. The germline V gene has CDR1 ENHRY and CDR2 SYGVKD. V was pared by 10 bases and J by 5 bases, with 14 bases of the junction left unmatched. This CDR3 spans 14 amino acids. CDR3 in amino acids: CATATGQGKNEQYF. The CDR3 DNA reads TGTGCCACCGCGACAGGGCAAGGGAAAAACGAGCAGTACTTC.

This clone was recorded a few times. The chain is built from TRBV2 and TRBJ2-7; 10 positions agree with TRBD2. V lost 2 bases and J lost 3; bases outside the gene matches: 4. CDR3 length: 15 amino acids. The germline gives CDR1 SNHLY, CDR2 FYNNEI. CDR3 in amino acids: CASSERLAGVYEQYF. The CDR3, as DNA: TGTGCCAGCAGTGAAAGACTAGCGGGTGTCTACGAGCAGTACTTC.

The chain combines TRBV5-1 with TRBJ2-1, with D possibly matching TRBD1 (6 bases). The CDR3 runs 14 residues. Trimming took off 3 bases at V and 7 bases at J, with 14 bases between the two ends. CDR1 and CDR2 (germline): SGHRS, YFSETQ. In nucleotides, the CDR3 is TGCGCCAGCAGCTCGGGACACCCCGCGAATGAGCAGTTCTTC. Its protein is CASSSGHPANEQFF.

The J gene is TRBJ2-5, the V gene TRBV28, with D unclear. The CDR3 spans 14 residues. V lost 3 bases to trimming and J lost 7 bases, with 15 bases between them. In germline, CDR1 is MDHEN, CDR2 SYDVKM. The CDR3 region has the DNA TGTGCCAGCAGTTTGGCTTCGGGTTATAGGACCCAGTACTTC. Protein product: CASSLASGYRTQYF.

The chain links TRBV19 to TRBJ1-5; weak D call: TRBD1 (6 bases). This CDR3 is 15 amino acids long. CDR1 is LNHDA and CDR2 is SQIVND in the germline V gene (reference sequence). With 5 bases removed from V and 7 bases from J, the gap between germline ends came to 18 bases. The DNA for the CDR3 is TGTGCCAGTAGTCCCTCTGACAGGAGACTACAGCCCCAGCATTTT. This translates into CASSPSDRRLQPQHF.

The chain combines TRBV6-2 or TRBV6-3 with TRBJ2-5, with TRBD2 matching 12 bases. Germline V CDR1 and CDR2: MNHEY, SVGEGT. The CDR3 contains 18 residues. The V gene end was trimmed by 0 bases and the J gene end by 4 bases; junction bases not matched to a gene: 9. CDR3 sequence (DNA): TGTGCCAGCAGTTACTCGGGAACTAGCGGGGGGTCGGGAGAGACCCAGTACTTC. Its translation is CASSYSGTSGGSGETQYF.

This clone was counted a few times. The chain employs TRBV7-3 and TRBJ1-2; TRBD1 might be the D (5 bases). There are 12 residues in the CDR3. V lost 4 bases and J lost 8, with 11 bases in between. Germline CDR1 SGHTA, CDR2 FQGTGA. CDR3 in DNA: TGTGCCAGCAGCTCTGGGACTGGCGGCTACACCTTC. It codes for CASSSGTGGYTF.

The chain has TRBV6-5 and TRBJ2-2; D may be TRBD1 (6 bases). Germline CDR1 reads MNHEY; CDR2 reads SVGAGI. The CDR3 is 13 amino acids. V lost 6 bases, J lost 4 bases, and 9 bases lay in between. CDR3 sequence: CASRDRSTGELFF. In DNA form, the CDR3 reads TGTGCCAGCAGGGACAGATCCACCGGGGAGCTGTTTTTT.

This chain links TRBV3-1 (or the pseudogene TRBV3-2) with TRBJ1-1; D may be TRBD1 (5 bases). V lost 1 base to trimming and J lost 4 bases, with 16 bases between them. This CDR3 contains 16 residues. Germline assignment: CDR1 LGHDT and CDR2 YNNKEL (reference sequence). This chain's CDR3 is CASSQGSNRGFTEAFF. CDR3 DNA: TGTGCCAGCAGCCAAGGTTCTAATAGGGGATTCACTGAAGCTTTCTTT.

The chain joins TRBV4-2 to TRBJ2-3; 8 bases align to TRBD2. The junction had 7 bases not matched to a gene; V was cut back by 0 bases and J by 2 bases. The germline CDR1 and CDR2 sequences are LGHNA and YNFKEQ. The CDR3 is made up of 17 amino acids. The CDR3 sequence is CASSQEGSGEITDTQYF. The CDR3 region has the DNA TGTGCCAGCAGCCAAGAGGGTAGCGGGGAGATCACAGATACGCAGTATTTT.

The V call is TRBV7-2, the J call TRBJ2-1, with D perhaps TRBD2 (6 bases). The germline V gene has CDR1 SGHTA and CDR2 FQGNSA. CDR3 length: 16 amino acids. V lost 0 bases and J 2 bases, leaving 11 bases between the germline ends. The CDR3 DNA reads TGTGCCAGCAGCTTAGCCGTAGCGGTGCCCTACAATGAGCAGTTCTTC. Its translation is CASSLAVAVPYNEQFF.

V usage is TRBV6-6 and J usage is TRBJ2-7, with 7 positions matching TRBD1. The CDR3 has 15 amino acids. Germline V lookup: CDR1 MNHNY, CDR2 SVGAGI (reference sequence). V lost 0 bases to trimming and J lost 4 bases; unmatched junction nucleotides: 6. In nucleotides, the CDR3 is TGTGCCAGCAGTTACTCGTCAACAGGGGTATACGAGCAGTACTTC. Translation gives CASSYSSTGVYEQYF.

This clone was counted many times. The chain combines TRBV12-5 with TRBJ1-1; 8 nucleotides match TRBD1. From germline, CDR1 is LGHNT and CDR2 FRNRAP. The ends lost 1 base at V and 9 bases at J; junction bases unmatched: 1. The CDR3 contains 12 residues. The CDR3 DNA sequence: TGTGCTAGTGGTTTGGGACAGGGGAAAGCTTTCTTT. Protein sequence: CASGLGQGKAFF.

The chain employs TRBV7-2 and TRBJ2-7; the D gene is possibly TRBD1 (6 bases). V was clipped by 3 bases and J by 3 bases, with 15 bases between them. The CDR3 is made up of 15 amino acids. CDR1 SGHTA and CDR2 FQGNSA come from the germline V gene. The CDR3 loop reads CASSLAGTPYYEQYF. CDR3 DNA: TGTGCCAGCAGCTTGGCCGGGACACCTTACTACGAGCAGTACTTC.

This clone occurred a few times. This chain links TRBV27 with TRBJ2-3, with D unclear. Germline CDR1 is MNHEY and CDR2 is SMNVEV (reference sequence). CDR3 length: 15 residues. V lost 8 bases and J lost 6, with 21 bases in between. The CDR3 coding sequence is TGTGCCAGCTCATTGAGCCACCGCAACGGGGATACGCAGTATTTT. It specifies CASSLSHRNGDTQYF.